This entry lists 6 T cell receptor beta chains sequenced from one sample in a study of blood T cell repertoires in COVID-19. Clones were read by immunoSEQ multiplex PCR, and TCRdb kept only the in-frame ones, dropping some. The sample shows around 20,000 clones, around 83% of them seen only once. The specimen sequenced was peripheral blood. These receptor sequences come from a man aged 70 or older with acute or convalescent COVID-19.

In this sample, this clone turned up once. This rearrangement joins TRBV7-2 to TRBJ2-5; unclear D gene. Between the trimmed V and J ends, which lost 5 bases and 2 bases, there was a span of 21 bases. CDR1 is SGHTA and CDR2 is FQGNSA in the germline V gene. CDR3 length equals 17 residues. CDR3 nucleotides: TGTGCCAGCAGCCCTGGGTCCGCAGGTACTCATCAAGAGACCCAGTACTTC. This encodes CASSPGSAGTHQETQYF.

This clone was seen only a few times. The genes are TRBV24-1 and TRBJ2-2; no definite D call. Trimming took 4 bases from V and 5 from J, leaving 4 bases between them. This CDR3 spans 12 amino acids. Germline V gene data show CDR1 as KGHDR and CDR2 as SFDVKD. This CDR3 is CATSETTGELFF. CDR3 nucleotide sequence: TGTGCCACCAGTGAAACAACCGGGGAGCTGTTTTTT.

V gene TRBV5-4 combines with J gene TRBJ2-7; 8 bases map to TRBD2. The trim removed 9 bases at V and 0 bases at J, leaving 2 bases unmatched. The CDR3 consists of 12 residues. Germline loops: CDR1 SGHNT, CDR2 YYREEE (reference sequence). CDR3 residues: CATGRDSYEQYF. CDR3 bases: TGTGCCACCGGGAGGGACTCCTACGAGCAGTACTTC.

This chain links TRBV5-6 with TRBJ2-5, with no clear D. The V gene's germline CDR1 is SGHDT and CDR2 YYEEEE. CDR3 length equals 15 residues. Trimming pared 4 bases from V and 4 bases from J, leaving 17 bases between. The CDR3 protein is CASSVGVNTRETQYF. The CDR3 nucleotides are TGTGCCAGCAGCGTCGGAGTGAACACGCGAGAGACCCAGTACTTC.

The chain has TRBV12-3 or TRBV12-4 and TRBJ2-1, with a possible D match to TRBD2 (6 bases). The CDR3 consists of 13 residues. V gave up 3 bases and J gave up 7 bases, with 10 bases separating them. Written as DNA, the CDR3 is TGTGCCAGCAGTTTCTCGGGAGCTAATGAGCAGTTCTTC. Encoded protein: CASSFSGANEQFF.

This chain links TRBV27 with TRBJ1-2; 9 positions agree with TRBD1. This CDR3 is built from 12 residues. From germline, CDR1 is MNHEY and CDR2 SMNVEV (reference sequence). The J segment lost 8 bases and the V segment lost 5 bases, leaving 3 bases of the junction unmatched. The CDR3 loop is CASSATGGGYTF. In nucleotides, the CDR3 is TGTGCCAGCAGTGCGACAGGGGGAGGCTACACCTTC.